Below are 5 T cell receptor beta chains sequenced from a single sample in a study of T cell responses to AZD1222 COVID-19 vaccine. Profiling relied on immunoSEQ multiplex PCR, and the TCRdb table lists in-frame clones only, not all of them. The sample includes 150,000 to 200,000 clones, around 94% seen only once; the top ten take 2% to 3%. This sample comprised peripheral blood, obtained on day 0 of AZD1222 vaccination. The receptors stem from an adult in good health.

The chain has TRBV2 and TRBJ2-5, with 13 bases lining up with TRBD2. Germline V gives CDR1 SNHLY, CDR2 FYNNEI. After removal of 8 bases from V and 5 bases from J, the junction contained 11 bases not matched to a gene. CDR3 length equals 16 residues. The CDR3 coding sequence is TGTGCCAGCGACTTGGGGTGGACTAGCGGGAGCGAGACCCAGTACTTC. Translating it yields CASDLGWTSGSETQYF.

The CDR3 region is CASSLAPWGLDSPLHF. The CDR3 bases are TGTGCCAGCAGCTTAGCCCCTTGGGGGTTGGATTCACCCCTCCACTTT. The chain joins TRBV7-2 to TRBJ1-6; TRBD1 might be the D (5 bases). Looked up from germline, CDR1 is SGHTA and CDR2 is FQGNSA. The CDR3 runs to 16 residues. V lost 0 bases and J lost 8, with 14 bases in between.

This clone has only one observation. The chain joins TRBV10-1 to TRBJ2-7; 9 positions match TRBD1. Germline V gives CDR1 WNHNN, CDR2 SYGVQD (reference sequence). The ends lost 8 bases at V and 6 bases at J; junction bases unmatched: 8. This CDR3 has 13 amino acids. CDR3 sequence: CASSDRGAGEQYF. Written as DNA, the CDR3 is TGCGCCAGCTCTGACAGGGGGGCCGGCGAGCAGTACTTC.

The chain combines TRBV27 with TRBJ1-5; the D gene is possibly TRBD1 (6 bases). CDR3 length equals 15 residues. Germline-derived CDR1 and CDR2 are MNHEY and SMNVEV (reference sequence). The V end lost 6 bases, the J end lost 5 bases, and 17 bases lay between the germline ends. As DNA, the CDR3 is TGTGCCAGCAGGTCCCTCGGGGGGCAGGATCAGCCCCAGCATTTT. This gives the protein CASRSLGGQDQPQHF.

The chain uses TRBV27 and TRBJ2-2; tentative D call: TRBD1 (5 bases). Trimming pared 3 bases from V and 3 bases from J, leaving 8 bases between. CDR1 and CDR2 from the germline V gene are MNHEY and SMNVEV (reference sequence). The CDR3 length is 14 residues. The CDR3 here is CASSFRQYTGELFF. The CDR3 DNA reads TGTGCCAGCAGTTTTAGACAGTACACCGGGGAGCTGTTTTTT.